Here is one T cell receptor beta chain with its context. This specimen comes from a study of immune characterization of retroperitoneal liposarcoma. CDR1 is SGHTA, CDR2 FQGNSA, per germline. This CDR3 is built from 17 residues. TCRdb passed the PCR reads through MiXCR, listing each CDR3 protein once. The table includes a few thousand distinct CDR3 sequences, more than 45% detected once. Sequences were obtained from tumor tissue. The chain couples TRBV7-2 to TRBJ1-1, with 7 nucleotides matching TRBD2. The better agreement between TRBJ2-1 and the DNA end casts doubt on the J call. The source of this sequence is a male donor with retroperitoneal liposarcoma. Here the CDR3 reads CASSPRGGSLTWNEQFF. DNA of the CDR3: TGTGCCAGCAGCCCCCGCGGCGGGAGCCTTACATGGAATGAGCAGTTCTTC.